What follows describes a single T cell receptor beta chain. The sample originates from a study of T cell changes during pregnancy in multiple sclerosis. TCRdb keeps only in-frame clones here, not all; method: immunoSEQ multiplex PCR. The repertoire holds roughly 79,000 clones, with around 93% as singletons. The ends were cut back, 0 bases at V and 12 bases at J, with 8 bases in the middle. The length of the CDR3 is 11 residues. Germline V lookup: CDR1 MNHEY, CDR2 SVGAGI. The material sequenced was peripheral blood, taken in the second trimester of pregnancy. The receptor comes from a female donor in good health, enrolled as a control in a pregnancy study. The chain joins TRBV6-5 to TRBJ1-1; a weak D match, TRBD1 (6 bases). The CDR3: CASSYSRGSFF. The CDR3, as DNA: TGTGCCAGCAGTTACTCGAGGGGGTCTTTCTTT.